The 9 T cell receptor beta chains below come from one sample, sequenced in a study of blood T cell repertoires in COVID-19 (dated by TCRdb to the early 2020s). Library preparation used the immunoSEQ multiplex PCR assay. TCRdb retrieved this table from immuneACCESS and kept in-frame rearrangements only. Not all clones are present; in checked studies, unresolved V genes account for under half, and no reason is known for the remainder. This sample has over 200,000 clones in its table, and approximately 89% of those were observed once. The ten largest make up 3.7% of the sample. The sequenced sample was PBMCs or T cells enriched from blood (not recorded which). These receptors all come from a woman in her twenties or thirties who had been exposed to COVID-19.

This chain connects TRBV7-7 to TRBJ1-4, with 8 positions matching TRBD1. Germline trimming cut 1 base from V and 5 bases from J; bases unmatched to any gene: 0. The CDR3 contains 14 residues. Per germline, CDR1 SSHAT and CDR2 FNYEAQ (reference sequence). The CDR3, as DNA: TGTGCCAGCAGCTTAGGGACAGGGAATGAAAAACTGTTTTTT. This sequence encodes CASSLGTGNEKLFF.

The CDR3 is CAWSVLGGWGNYGYTF. The CDR3 DNA reads TGTGCCTGGAGTGTACTAGGAGGGTGGGGAAACTATGGCTACACCTTC. The V call is TRBV30, the J call TRBJ1-2; D is undetermined. CDR1 and CDR2 from the germline V gene are GTSNPN and SVGIG (reference sequence). The germline V and J ends were trimmed by 0 bases and 2 bases, with 16 bases remaining between them. There are 16 residues in the CDR3.

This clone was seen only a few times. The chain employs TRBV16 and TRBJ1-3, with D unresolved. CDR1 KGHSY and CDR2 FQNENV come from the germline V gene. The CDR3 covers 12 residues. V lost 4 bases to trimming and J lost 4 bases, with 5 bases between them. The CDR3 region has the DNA TGTGCCAGCAGCCTACAGGGAAACACCATATATTTT. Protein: CASSLQGNTIYF.

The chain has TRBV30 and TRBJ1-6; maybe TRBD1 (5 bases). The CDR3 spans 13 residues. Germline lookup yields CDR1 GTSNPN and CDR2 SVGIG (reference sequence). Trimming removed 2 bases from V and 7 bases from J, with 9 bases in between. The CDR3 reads CAWSNRPNSPLHF. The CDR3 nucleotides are TGTGCCTGGAGTAACAGGCCCAATTCACCCCTCCACTTT.

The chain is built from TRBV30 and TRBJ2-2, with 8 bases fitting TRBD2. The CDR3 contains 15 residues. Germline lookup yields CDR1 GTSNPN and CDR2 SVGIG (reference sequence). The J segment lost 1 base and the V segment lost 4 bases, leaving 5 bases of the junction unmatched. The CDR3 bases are TGTGCCTGGAAGAGCGGGAGATTGAACACCGGGGAGCTGTTTTTT. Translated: CAWKSGRLNTGELFF.

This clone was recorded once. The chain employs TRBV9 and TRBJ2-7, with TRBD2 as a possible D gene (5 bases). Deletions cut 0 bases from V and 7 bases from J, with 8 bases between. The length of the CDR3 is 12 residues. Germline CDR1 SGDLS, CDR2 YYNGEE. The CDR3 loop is CASSVDAGEQYF. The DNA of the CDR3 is TGTGCCAGCAGCGTAGACGCGGGTGAGCAGTACTTC.

The CDR3 DNA reads TGTGCCAGCTCACCCCCAACTAGCGGGAAAACCTACGAGCAGTACTTC. Protein sequence: CASSPPTSGKTYEQYF. V gene TRBV18 combines with J gene TRBJ2-7, with 10 bases that match TRBD2. The CDR3 runs 16 residues. Germline CDR1 is KGHSH and CDR2 is LQKENI. The V segment lost 3 bases and the J segment 2 bases; nucleotides outside the gene matches: 7.

The CDR3 protein is CASSQSGGPLREQYF. CDR3 DNA sequence: TGTGCCAGCAGCCAGAGCGGGGGACCTCTAAGGGAGCAGTACTTC. The chain employs TRBV14 and TRBJ2-7; 8 nucleotides align to TRBD2. The CDR3 extends over 15 amino acids. Looked up from germline, CDR1 is SGHDN and CDR2 is FVKESK. Unmatched junction bases numbered 11, after V lost 3 bases and J lost 7 bases.

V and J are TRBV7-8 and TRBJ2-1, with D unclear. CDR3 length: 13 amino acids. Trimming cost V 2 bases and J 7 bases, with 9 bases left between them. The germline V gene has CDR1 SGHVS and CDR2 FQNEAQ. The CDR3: CASSLRVANEQFF. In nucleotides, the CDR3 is TGTGCCAGCAGCTTACGCGTTGCGAATGAGCAGTTCTTC.